This T cell receptor (beta chain) came from a study of T-cell memory formation after mild COVID-19. Overall study results and limits: Among CD4+ contracting clones, most were CM and EM, and CD8+ ones EMRA.

CDR1 is MNHEY and CDR2 is SVGEGT in the germline V gene. The length of the CDR3 is 15 residues. With V trimmed by 6 bases and J by 2 bases, 6 bases remained unmatched. TCRdb passed the 5' RACE reads through MiXCR, listing each CDR3 protein once. The table shows 350,000 to 450,000 distinct CDR3 sequences, with about an eighth occurring only once. Worth noting for this clonotype: Its target is not known.

The chain couples TRBV6-2 or TRBV6-3 to TRBJ2-3; 9 nucleotides agree with TRBD2. This receptor was taken from a man in his late teens or twenties who had mild COVID-19 (a few samples of this study predate the infection). Cell type and time point are not known. Input material: PBMCs or a T cell subset sorted from them (not recorded which). CDR3 nucleotides: TGTGCCAGCAGGGTAGCGGGGGAATACACAGATACGCAGTATTTT. Translation gives CASRVAGEYTDTQYF.